This TCR beta chain was profiled in a study of blood T cell repertoires in COVID-19 (dated by TCRdb to 2018 to 2020). General notes on the study: Samples from collaborators originated in the United States, Italy and Spain and spanned both the acute and convalescent phases of COVID-19. Deeply sampled blood TCRbeta repertoires from subjects exposed to, actively infected with, or recovered from COVID-19 were included in the dataset. Sample metadata almost always included a de-identified subject ID, COVID-19 status, age in years and sex. The samples were drawn from two sources: the first 160 participants of the ongoing ImmuneRACE study, and 1,000 to 1,500 subjects contributed by 6 global collaborators. The prospective study material was composed of cDNA or gDNA derived from T cells, B-cell-depleted T cells, or PBMCs. HLA class I and class II types, where available, came from metadata supplied by the sample provider rather than from assay-based typing. The repertoires were released in a freely available public database meant as a resource for research on the immune response to SARS-CoV-2.

The junction shows trimming of 2 bases on V and 3 bases on J, and the gene matches do not reach 5 bases of it. The CDR3 covers 15 residues, taking in both the cysteine and the phenylalanine. The only DNA kept is the CDR3, 45 bases in frame from the first base. Taken from the germline V gene (reference sequence), the CDR1 and CDR2 loops are GTSNPN and SVGIG. To note about this clone: No cognate antigen has been identified for it. It has no much larger one-base neighbor in the sample; base qualities were not kept.

The immunoSEQ Assay, a bias-controlled multiplex PCR, was used to amplify TCRbeta CDR3 regions from genomic DNA. For the original study's pipeline: The number of nucleated cells in each sample was estimated by amplification of reference gene primers within the assay. Sequence reads were collapsed and filtered to measure the absolute abundance of every unique TCRbeta CDR3 rearrangement. For each sample, productive Simpson clonality was calculated by taking the square root of Simpson's diversity index across productive rearrangements. What TCRdb holds here is the immuneACCESS table cut down to in-frame rearrangements. Part of the clones is not present; checked against another copy, under half of the missing clones reflect an unresolved V gene, and the others are unexplained. That table is the source of V, J and clone size, and D and trimming were worked out from the DNA. The table for this sample lists tens of thousands of clones; about 90% of them were counted only once. Of the sample, roughly 5.5% falls within the top ten clones.

Overall results and qualifications from the work: The amount of clinical and demographic metadata varied by source and participant and was provided uncurated.

Collaborating institutions collected whole blood in K2EDTA tubes following their own protocols. For TCRbeta analysis, collaborator samples were shipped as frozen whole blood, as isolated PBMCs, or as DNA extracted from either sample type. This clonotype was obtained from a human donor in a cohort sampled during active COVID-19. Rearrangement joined TRBV30 to TRBJ2-7; 12 junctional bases match TRBD2. The sample comprised peripheral blood. The DNA sequence reads TGTGCCTGGAGTCCTAGCGGGGGGGCAGGCTACGAGCAGTACTTC. It translates as CAWSPSGGAGYEQYF.